This T cell receptor beta chain was documented in a study of blood T cell repertoires in COVID-19. Study information: Researchers got acute and convalescent COVID-19 samples from the United States, Italy and Spain. The cDNA or gDNA used as material had been derived from T cells, B-cell-depleted T cells, or PBMCs.

V was clipped by 1 base and J by 7 bases, with 7 bases between them. The CDR3 has 13 residues. Germline assignment: CDR1 SGHTA and CDR2 FQGNSA. As processed by the authors: The authors estimated nucleated cell counts from reference gene primer amplification. Some clones are missing from TCRdb's copy, which holds only in-frame ones; the method was immunoSEQ multiplex PCR. V, J and clone size are taken as reported in that table, and D and trimming were inferred from the DNA itself. The sample has under 150,000 clones, less than 85% seen once. The rearrangement joins TRBV7-2 to TRBJ1-4; D perhaps matches TRBD1 (6 bases). The TCR sequence derives from a woman aged 80 or older in a cohort sampled during active or convalescent COVID-19. Sample: peripheral blood. The CDR3: CASSLDRVEKLFF. As DNA, the CDR3 is TGTGCCAGCAGCTTAGACAGGGTTGAAAAACTGTTTTTT.